A selection of T cell receptor beta chains follows, all from one sample in a study of Ad26.COV2.S vaccination and SARS-CoV-2 variants. Profiling relied on immunoSEQ multiplex PCR, and the TCRdb table lists in-frame clones only, not all of them. The sample lists 380,000 or so clones, 88% occurring once. Here the sequenced sample was peripheral blood, taken in a trial of Ad26.COV2.S vaccine versus placebo. These receptors all stem from a person aged 18 to 59 who received the Ad26.COV2.S COVID-19 vaccine or a placebo. CDR3s leave out the opening cysteine and the closing phenylalanine or tryptophan. Clone size is shown for a subset of rows, as once, few, many or a class of expanded clone.

TRBV6-1	few	9	TRBJ1-2	ASRMTDGYT
TRBV9	NA	12	TRBJ2-7	ASSVDPGRDEQY
TRBV12-2	NA	16	TRBJ1-6	ASRAGGRTTISPSPLH
TRBV4-3	NA	12	TRBJ2-7	ASSQAGRVDEQY
TRBV4-1	NA	14	TRBJ1-2	ASSQDLGERGYGYT
TRBV6-5	NA	11	TRBJ1-2	ASSRDSGGGYT
TRBV7-8	NA	13	TRBJ2-7	ASSEVAGGSGEQY
TRBV5-1	once	14	TRBJ1-1	ASSLWGQDMNTEAF
TRBV6-2/TRBV6-3	NA	15	TRBJ2-3	ASSYRPGQASTDTQY
TRBV7-3	once	11	TRBJ2-5	ASGATSQETQY
TRBV7-9	few	13	TRBJ1-2	ASSRTGGKGYGYT
TRBV5-1	NA	12	TRBJ2-3	ASAENRQADTQY
TRBV19	NA	11	TRBJ1-2	ASYPGPGGSYT
TRBV19	NA	11	TRBJ2-5	ASSAGQQETQY
TRBV7-3	NA	12	TRBJ2-2	ASSPPVGPGELF
TRBV28	NA	16	TRBJ1-2	ASSLPNRADRAIYGYT